This T cell receptor beta chain was sequenced in a study of T-cell reconstitution after alpha-beta-depleted transplantation in children. Preparation of the TCRbeta library used unique molecular identifiers. TCRdb used MiXCR to reprocess the PCR reads, holding one entry per CDR3 protein. The sample lists roughly 500,000 distinct CDR3 sequences, approximately 13% occurring once. This clonotype occurred many times. The CDR3 is 15 amino acids. In germline, CDR1 is MNHEY, CDR2 SMNVEV (reference sequence). Trimming shortened V by 5 bases and J by 0 bases, and 10 bases separated the two germline ends. The sample was PBMCs from the stem cell graft donor, taken from the stem cell graft. The TCR originated in a human donor who donated a stem cell graft to a child with combined immunodeficiency. The chain uses TRBV27 and TRBJ1-4; TRBD1 might be the D (6 bases). The CDR3: CASSAGTSTNEKLFF. Here the CDR3 DNA reads TGTGCCAGCAGTGCCGGGACATCAACTAATGAAAAACTGTTTTTT.